The clone carrying this T cell receptor (beta chain) was detected a few times. RNA transcripts gave rise to amplified TCR beta CDR3 regions. HTBI primers were employed in a first-round RT-PCR of the TCR CDR3. TCRdb ran MiXCR on the multiplex PCR reads and lists one entry per CDR3 protein. The data contain hundreds of thousands of distinct CDR3 sequences, less than 15% of them singletons. This record comes from a study of T cells in Graves' hyperthyroidism and ophthalmopathy. The CDR3 is made up of 14 amino acids. V was trimmed by 0 bases and J by 6 bases, leaving 10 bases between them. The germline V gene has CDR1 SGHDT and CDR2 YYEEEE.

This chain joins TRBV5-6 and TRBJ2-1, with a tentative D call TRBD1 (6 bases). This clonotype originated in a woman between 18 and 29 years old with Graves' hyperthyroidism. The sample consisted of blood. Here the CDR3 DNA reads TGTGCCAGCAGCTTGGGGGACACCATCAATGAGCAGTTCTTC. Amino acids: CASSLGDTINEQFF.